The clone carrying this T cell receptor (beta chain) came up a few times. Its antigen is unknown. These data are taken from a study of cytomegalovirus exposure and HLA in healthy donors. Study outcomes and limitations: A later analysis linked a missense DCLRE1C variant to TCR beta V- and J-gene trimming. Available immune exposure information was restricted to CMV serostatus only.

Amplification used 60 Vbeta primers and 13 Jbeta primers. Data came from immunoSEQ multiplex PCR; TCRdb stores just in-frame clones and leaves some out. The table has some 150,000 clones, about three quarters seen once. Germline loops: CDR1 SGHTS, CDR2 YDEGEE. With V trimmed by 3 bases and J by 1 base, 2 bases remained unmatched. This CDR3 region has 14 residues. The chain links TRBV5-8 to TRBJ2-3; 7 nucleotides match TRBD2. The receptor was derived from a female donor in good health and CMV-seronegative. The source material was PBMCs. The CDR3 here is CASSWGGGTDTQYF. The CDR3 bases are TGTGCCAGCAGCTGGGGAGGGGGCACAGATACGCAGTATTTT.